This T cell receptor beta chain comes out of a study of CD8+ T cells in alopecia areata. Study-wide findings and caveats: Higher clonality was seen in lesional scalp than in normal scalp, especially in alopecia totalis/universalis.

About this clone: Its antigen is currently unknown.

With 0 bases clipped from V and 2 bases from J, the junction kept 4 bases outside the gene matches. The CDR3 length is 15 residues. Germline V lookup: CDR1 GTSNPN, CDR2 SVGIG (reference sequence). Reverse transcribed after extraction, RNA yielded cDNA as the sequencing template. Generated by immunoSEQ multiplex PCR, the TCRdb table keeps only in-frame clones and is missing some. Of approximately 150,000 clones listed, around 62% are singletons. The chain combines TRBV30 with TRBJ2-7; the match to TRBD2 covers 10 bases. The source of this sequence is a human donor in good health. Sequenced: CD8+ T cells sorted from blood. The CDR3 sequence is CAWSVASGSTYEQYF. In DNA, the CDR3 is TGTGCCTGGAGTGTGGCTAGCGGGAGTACCTACGAGCAGTACTTC.